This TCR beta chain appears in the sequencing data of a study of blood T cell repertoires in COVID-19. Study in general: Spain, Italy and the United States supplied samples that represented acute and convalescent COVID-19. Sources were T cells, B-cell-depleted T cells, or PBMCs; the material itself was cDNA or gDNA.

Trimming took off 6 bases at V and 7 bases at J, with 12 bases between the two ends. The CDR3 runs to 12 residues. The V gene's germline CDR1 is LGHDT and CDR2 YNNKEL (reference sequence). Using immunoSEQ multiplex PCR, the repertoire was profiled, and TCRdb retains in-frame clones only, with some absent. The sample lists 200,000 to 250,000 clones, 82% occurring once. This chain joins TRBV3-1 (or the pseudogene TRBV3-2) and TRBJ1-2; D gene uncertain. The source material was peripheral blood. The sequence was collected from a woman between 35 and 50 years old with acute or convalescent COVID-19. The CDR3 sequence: CASRLEGGGYTF. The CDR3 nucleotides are TGTGCCAGCAGGCTAGAGGGTGGTGGCTACACCTTC.